This TCR beta chain was identified in a study of blood T cells in healthy people across ages. Combining a sample-barcoded 5' primer with a J-beta primer mix, a second PCR ran for roughly 7 to 12 cycles. Via MiXCR, TCRdb re-called the 5' RACE reads, giving one row per CDR3 protein. This table holds 750,000 to 950,000 distinct CDR3 sequences, under 30% found once. Trimming pared 3 bases from V and 15 bases from J, leaving 19 bases between. Germline V gene lookup returns CDR1 LNHNV and CDR2 YYDKDF (reference sequence). The CDR3 has 13 residues. The sample also formed part of further work on T cells of mothers and their children.

This sequence was found in a boy aged 10-17 years in good health. Specimen: blood. The V call is TRBV15, the J call TRBJ2-3; D perhaps matches TRBD2 (5 bases). CDR3 sequence reads: CATSSAVASRKYF. The CDR3 DNA sequence: TGTGCCACCAGCAGTGCCGTGGCTAGCAGGAAATATTTT.